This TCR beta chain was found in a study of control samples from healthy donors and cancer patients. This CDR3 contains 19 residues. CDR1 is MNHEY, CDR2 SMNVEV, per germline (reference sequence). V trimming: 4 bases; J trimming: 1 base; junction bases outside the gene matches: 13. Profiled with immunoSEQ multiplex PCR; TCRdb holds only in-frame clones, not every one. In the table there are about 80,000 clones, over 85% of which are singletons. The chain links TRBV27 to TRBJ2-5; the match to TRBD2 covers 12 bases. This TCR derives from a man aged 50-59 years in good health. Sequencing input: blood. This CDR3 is CASSSIPRTSGDSQETQYF. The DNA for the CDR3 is TGTGCCAGCAGTTCCATCCCTCGGACTAGCGGGGACTCCCAAGAGACCCAGTACTTC.